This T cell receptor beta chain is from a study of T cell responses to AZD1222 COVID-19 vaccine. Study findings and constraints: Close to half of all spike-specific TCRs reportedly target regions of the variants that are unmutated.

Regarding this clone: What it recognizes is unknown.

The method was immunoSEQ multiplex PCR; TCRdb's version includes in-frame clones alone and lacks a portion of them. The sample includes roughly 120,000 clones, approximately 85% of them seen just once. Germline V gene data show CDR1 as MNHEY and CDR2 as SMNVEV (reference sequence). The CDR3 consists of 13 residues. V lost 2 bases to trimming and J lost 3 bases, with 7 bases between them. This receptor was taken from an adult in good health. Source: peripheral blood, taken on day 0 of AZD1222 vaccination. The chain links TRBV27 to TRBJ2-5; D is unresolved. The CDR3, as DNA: TGTGCCAGCAGTTTACGAAGGAAAGAGACCCAGTACTTC. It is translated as CASSLRRKETQYF.